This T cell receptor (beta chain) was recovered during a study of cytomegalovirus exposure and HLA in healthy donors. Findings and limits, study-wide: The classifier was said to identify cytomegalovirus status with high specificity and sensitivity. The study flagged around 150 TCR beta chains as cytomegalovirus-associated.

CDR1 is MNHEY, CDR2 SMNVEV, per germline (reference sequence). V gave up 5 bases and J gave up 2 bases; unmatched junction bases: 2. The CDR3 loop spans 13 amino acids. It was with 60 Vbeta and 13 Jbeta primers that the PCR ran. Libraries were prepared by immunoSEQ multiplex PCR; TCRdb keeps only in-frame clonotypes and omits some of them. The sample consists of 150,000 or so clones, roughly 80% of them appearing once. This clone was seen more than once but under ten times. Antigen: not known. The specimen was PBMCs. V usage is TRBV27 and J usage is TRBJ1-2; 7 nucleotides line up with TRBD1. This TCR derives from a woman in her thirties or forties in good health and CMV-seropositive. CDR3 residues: CASSTTGNYGYTF. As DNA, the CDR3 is TGTGCCAGCAGTACGACAGGGAACTATGGCTACACCTTC.